This TCR beta chain was observed in a study of blood T cell repertoires in COVID-19. With respect to this clone: This CDR3 is also generated by other DNA sequences in the sample.

The CDR3 length is 14 residues. Germline V gives CDR1 MDHEN, CDR2 SYDVKM. J lost 2 bases, V lost 5 bases, and 1 base had no gene match. Libraries were prepared by immunoSEQ multiplex PCR; TCRdb keeps only in-frame clonotypes and omits some of them. The top ten hold 11% of the sample, which has roughly 260,000 clones, roughly 90% seen once. The sample consisted of peripheral blood. The J gene is TRBJ2-7, the V gene TRBV28, with 12 nucleotides matching TRBD2. This receptor was taken from a woman between 25 and 40 years old with COVID-19, enrolled during active disease. The CDR3 DNA reads TGTGCCAGCAGTCGGACTAGCGGGACCTACGAGCAGTACTTC. Translation: CASSRTSGTYEQYF. The whole variable domain, remainder taken from reference TRBV28 and TRBJ2-7, is DVKVTQSSRYLVKRTGEKVFLECVQDMDHENMFWYRQDPGLGLRLIYFSYDVKMKEKGDIPEGYSVSREKKERFSLILESASTNQTSMYLCASSRTSGTYEQYFGPGTRLTVT.